Sequencing of this T cell receptor beta chain was carried out in a study of T cells in localized non-small cell lung cancer. Study results and caveats: Uninvolved adjacent lung showed the highest T cell clonality, exceeding tumor. Density of T cells in blood, when higher, went with longer overall survival. Appearance in adjacent lung was seen for a median approximately 59 of the top 100 tumor clones.

Turning to this clone: Its antigen remains unknown.

The CDR3 loop spans 16 amino acids. J gave up 3 bases and V 4 bases, and 9 bases lay outside the gene matches. CDR1 is KGHSH and CDR2 is LQKENI in the germline V gene. Repertoires were generated with immunoSEQ multiplex PCR, while TCRdb's copy carries only in-frame clones and drops some. The top ten hold around 8% of the sample, which has 2,000 or so clones, roughly 25% seen once. The TCR comes from a woman between 40 and 69 years old with stage III squamous cell lung carcinoma. This rearrangement joins TRBV18 to TRBJ1-2, with TRBD1 matching over 9 bases. The sample in question was lung tumor tissue, obtained before any cancer treatment. CDR3 sequence: CASSQNRGLSDYGYTF. The CDR3 DNA follows: TGTGCCAGCTCACAGAACAGGGGGCTGAGTGACTATGGCTACACCTTC.